These 10 T cell receptor beta chains share one sample of origin, sequenced in a study of blood T cell repertoires in COVID-19. Libraries were prepared by immunoSEQ multiplex PCR; TCRdb keeps only in-frame clonotypes and omits some of them. The data show around 370,000 clones, with around 91% seen just once and 6.5% held by the top ten. The sequencing input was peripheral blood. The receptors were sampled from a man in his late teens or twenties with active or convalescent COVID-19.

J is TRBJ1-4 and V is TRBV4-1, with a weak D call TRBD1 (6 bases). This CDR3 is built from 15 residues. V lost 0 bases and J 8 bases, leaving 13 bases between the germline ends. Germline CDR1 and CDR2: MGHRA and YSYEKL. DNA for the CDR3: TGCGCCAGCAGCCAAGATGGGCACAGGGCAGAAAAACTGTTTTTT. It codes for CASSQDGHRAEKLFF.

This chain links TRBV28 with TRBJ2-7, with a weak D call TRBD1 (5 bases). V was clipped by 6 bases and J by 10 bases, with 13 bases between them. Germline V gene sequence: CDR1 MDHEN, CDR2 SYDVKM. There are 11 residues in the CDR3. This chain's CDR3 is CASRGVGRQYF. In DNA form, the CDR3 reads TGTGCCAGCAGAGGGGTGGGGCGACAGTACTTC.

V and J are TRBV7-9 and TRBJ2-7; 10 positions agree with TRBD1. CDR1 and CDR2 (germline): SEHNR, FQNEAQ (reference sequence). Germline trimming cut 4 bases from V and 3 bases from J; bases unmatched to any gene: 3. This CDR3 is built from 14 residues. The CDR3 spells CASSWDRGRYEQYF. In DNA form, the CDR3 reads TGTGCCAGCAGCTGGGACAGGGGACGCTACGAGCAGTACTTC.

The V gene is TRBV28, the J gene TRBJ1-6; weak D call: TRBD1 (6 bases). Per the germline V gene, CDR1 is MDHEN and CDR2 is SYDVKM. CDR3 length equals 17 residues. Trimming stripped 5 bases from V and 0 bases from J, with 14 bases between. The CDR3 bases are TGTGCCAGCAGTAAGGGGGGGTCCCTCTCCTATAATTCACCCCTCCACTTT. Encoded protein: CASSKGGSLSYNSPLHF.

The chain links TRBV10-3 to TRBJ1-1, with 7 bases fitting TRBD1. CDR1 ENHRY and CDR2 SYGVKD come from the germline V gene. This CDR3 spans 15 amino acids. With V trimmed by 6 bases and J by 6 bases, 13 bases remained unmatched. CDR3 sequence (DNA): TGTGCCATCAGGGACACAGGGGCGGGTTTCTCTGAAGCTTTCTTT. Its translation: CAIRDTGAGFSEAFF.

This CDR3 is CATSRDDGHQIYSNQPQHF. The CDR3 DNA reads as TGTGCCACCAGCAGGGACGATGGACACCAAATTTATAGCAATCAGCCCCAGCATTTT. The chain carries TRBV15 and TRBJ1-5; D may be TRBD1 (5 bases). This CDR3 is 19 amino acids long. In germline, CDR1 is LNHNV, CDR2 YYDKDF (reference sequence). The V end lost 3 bases, the J end lost 0 bases, and 21 bases lay between the germline ends.

The rearrangement links TRBV4-3 to TRBJ2-3; possibly TRBD2 for D (5 bases). Trimming removed 0 bases at V and 6 bases at J, with 13 bases between. This CDR3 spans 15 amino acids. Germline values: CDR1 LGHNA, CDR2 YSLEER. CDR3 sequence reads: CASSQDWTEIDTQYF. DNA for the CDR3: TGCGCCAGCAGCCAAGATTGGACTGAAATTGATACGCAGTATTTT.

CDR3 coding DNA: TGTGCCAGCAGCTCCGACAGTGGATTTCAAGAGACCCAGTACTTC. Its protein is CASSSDSGFQETQYF. The rearrangement joins TRBV11-2 to TRBJ2-5; D may be TRBD1 (5 bases). V was pared by 4 bases and J by 2 bases, with 14 bases between. Germline V gives CDR1 SGHAT, CDR2 FQNNGV. This CDR3 comprises 15 residues. Together with reference TRBV11-2 and TRBJ2-5, the CDR3 gives the full variable domain: EAGVAQSPRYKIIEKRQSVAFWCNPISGHATLYWYQQILGQGPKLLIQFQNNGVVDDSQLPKDRFSAERLKGVDSTLKIQPAKLEDSAVYLCASSSDSGFQETQYFGPGTRLLVL.

Only a few counts were recorded for this clone. Additional DNA sequences in this sample encode the identical CDR3. Here the CDR3 DNA reads TGTGCCAGCTCACCAGGGGCAGCGGGAAACACCATATATTTT. The encoded protein is CASSPGAAGNTIYF. The chain couples TRBV18 to TRBJ1-3; weak D call: TRBD1 (5 bases). CDR1 and CDR2 (germline): KGHSH, LQKENI. The CDR3 runs to 14 residues. V was clipped by 2 bases and J by 4 bases, with 9 bases between them.

This clone was seen once. The chain recombines TRBV7-9 with TRBJ2-3; 9 bases are shared with TRBD1. Germline V gene lookup returns CDR1 SEHNR and CDR2 FQNEAQ (reference sequence). J lost 2 bases, V lost 0 bases, and 9 bases had no gene match. The CDR3 runs 18 residues. CDR3 region: CASSLATYRDRATDTQYF. CDR3 nucleotide sequence: TGTGCCAGCAGCTTAGCGACTTACCGGGACAGGGCCACAGATACGCAGTATTTT.